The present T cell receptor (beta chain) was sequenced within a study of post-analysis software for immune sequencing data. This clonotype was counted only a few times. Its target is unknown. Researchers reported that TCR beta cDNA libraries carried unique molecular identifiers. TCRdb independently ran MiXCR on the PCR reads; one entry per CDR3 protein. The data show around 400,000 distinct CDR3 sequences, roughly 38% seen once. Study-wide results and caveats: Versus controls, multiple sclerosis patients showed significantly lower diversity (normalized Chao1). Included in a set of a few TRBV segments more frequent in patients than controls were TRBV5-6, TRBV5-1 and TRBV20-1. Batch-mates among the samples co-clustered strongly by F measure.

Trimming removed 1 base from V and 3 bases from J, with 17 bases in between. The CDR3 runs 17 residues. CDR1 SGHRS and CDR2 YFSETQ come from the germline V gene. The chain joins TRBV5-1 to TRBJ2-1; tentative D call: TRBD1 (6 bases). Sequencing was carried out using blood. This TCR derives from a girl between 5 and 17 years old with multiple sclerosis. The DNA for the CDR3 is TGCGCCAGCAGCTTGATTTTACAGGGCGGACGCTACAATGAGCAGTTCTTC. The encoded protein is CASSLILQGGRYNEQFF.